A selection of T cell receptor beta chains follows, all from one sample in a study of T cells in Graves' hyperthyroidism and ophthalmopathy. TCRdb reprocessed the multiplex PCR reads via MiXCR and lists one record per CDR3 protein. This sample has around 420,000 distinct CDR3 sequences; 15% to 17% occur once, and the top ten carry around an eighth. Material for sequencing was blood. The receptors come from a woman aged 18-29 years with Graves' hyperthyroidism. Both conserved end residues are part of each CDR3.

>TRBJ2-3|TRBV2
CASSAGTGGTDTQYF
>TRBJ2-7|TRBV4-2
CASSHSGSPHEQYF
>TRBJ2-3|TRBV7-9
CASSFGTDTQYF
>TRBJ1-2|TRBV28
CASTPGGLEVTGYTF
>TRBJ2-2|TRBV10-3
CAISEIGGNTGELFF
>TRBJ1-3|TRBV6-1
CATQSGNTIYF
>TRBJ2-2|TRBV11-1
CASSSSGGSGTGELFF
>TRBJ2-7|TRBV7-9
CASSPRDCPYEQYF
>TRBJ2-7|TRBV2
CASSVTGPTYKQYF
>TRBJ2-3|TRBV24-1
CATSDFRGTTPGDTQYF
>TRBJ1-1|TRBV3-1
CASSQGRTGNFPAFF
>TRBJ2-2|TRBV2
CASSVLAGGPRGTGELFF
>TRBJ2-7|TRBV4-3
CASSQVGGGSYEQYF
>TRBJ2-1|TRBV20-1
CSASFGLAGGRREQFF
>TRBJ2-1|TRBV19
CASSIGKNRNEQFF